Each of the 6 T cell receptor beta chains below was sequenced from the same sample in a study of post-analysis software for immune sequencing data. Antigens for these TCRs are unknown. Study observations and caveats: The study found TRBV5-6, TRBV5-1 and TRBV20-1 among five or six TRBV segments more frequent in patients than controls.

Built from TCR beta cDNA, the libraries had unique molecular identifiers in them. TCRdb re-analysed the PCR reads in MiXCR, keeping a single row per CDR3 protein. The data contain almost 700,000 distinct CDR3 sequences, 59% of them singletons. The sample taken for sequencing was blood. The receptor source for this set is a girl aged 2-15 years with multiple sclerosis.

J is TRBJ2-1 and V is TRBV29-1; no clear D. V lost 3 bases, J lost 5 bases, and 11 bases lay in between. The CDR3 is made up of 13 amino acids. Germline V lookup: CDR1 SQVTM, CDR2 ANQGSEA. The CDR3, as DNA: TGCAGCGTTGACGCGGTGAATCACAATGAGCAGTTCTTC. Its protein product is CSVDAVNHNEQFF.

The gene calls are TRBV12-5 and TRBJ1-2, with unresolved D. There are 13 residues in the CDR3. Germline V gene lookup returns CDR1 LGHNT and CDR2 FRNRAP. Deletions cut 0 bases from V and 2 bases from J, with 4 bases between. The CDR3 sequence: CASGLVGNYGYTF. CDR3 bases: TGTGCTAGTGGTTTGGTCGGGAACTATGGCTACACCTTC.

This rearrangement joins TRBV12-3 or TRBV12-4 to TRBJ1-1; tentative D call: TRBD1 (6 bases). This CDR3 is 20 amino acids long. V shed 2 bases and J shed 1 base, with 26 bases lying between them. CDR3 amino acids: CASSLRPLRGGTRSNTEAFF. CDR3 in DNA: TGTGCCAGCAGTTTACGGCCCCTCAGGGGAGGGACCAGATCGAACACTGAAGCTTTCTTT.

This clonotype was recorded a few times. The chain combines TRBV5-6 with TRBJ2-1; 7 nucleotides agree with TRBD1. The CDR3 sequence is 15 residues long. The ends lost 4 bases at V and 2 bases at J; junction bases unmatched: 6. CDR1 SGHDT and CDR2 YYEEEE come from the germline V gene. In DNA, the CDR3 is TGTGCCAGCAGCACCATGACAGGGCCCTACAATGAGCAGTTCTTC. Translation: CASSTMTGPYNEQFF. The full variable domain, in which reference TRBV5-6 and TRBJ2-1 provide the parts outside the CDR3, is DAGVTQSPTHLIKTRGQQVTLRCSPKSGHDTVSWYQQALGQGPQFIFQYYEEEERQRGNFPDRFSGHQFPNYSSELNVNALLLGDSALYLCASSTMTGPYNEQFFGPGTRLTVL.

This clonotype was picked up a small number of times. The chain links TRBV5-1 to TRBJ1-4; 8 bases align to TRBD1. This CDR3 comprises 17 residues. CDR1 and CDR2 from the germline V gene are SGHRS and YFSETQ. J gave up 0 bases and V 4 bases, and 8 bases lay outside the gene matches. In nucleotides, the CDR3 is TGCGCCAGCAGCCCTACAGGGGGGCCAACAACTAATGAAAAACTGTTTTTT. It yields the protein CASSPTGGPTTNEKLFF.

This clonotype showed up just a few times. This sequence joins TRBV11-2 and TRBJ1-2; D perhaps matches TRBD1 (5 bases). Trimming cost V 1 base and J 7 bases, with 10 bases left between them. This CDR3 contains 13 residues. CDR1 and CDR2 from the germline V gene are SGHAT and FQNNGV. CDR3: CASSLGAGTGYTF. The CDR3 region has the DNA TGTGCCAGCAGCTTAGGGGCAGGGACTGGCTACACCTTC.